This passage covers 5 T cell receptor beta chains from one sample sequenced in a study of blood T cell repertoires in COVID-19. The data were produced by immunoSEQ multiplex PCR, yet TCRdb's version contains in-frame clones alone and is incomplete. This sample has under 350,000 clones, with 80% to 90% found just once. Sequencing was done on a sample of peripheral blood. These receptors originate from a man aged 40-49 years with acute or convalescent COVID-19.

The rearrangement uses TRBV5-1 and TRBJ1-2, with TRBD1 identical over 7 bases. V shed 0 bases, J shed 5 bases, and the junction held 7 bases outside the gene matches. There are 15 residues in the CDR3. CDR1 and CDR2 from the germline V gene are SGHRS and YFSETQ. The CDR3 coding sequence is TGCGCCAGCAGCTTGGTCGGAGGGGGCGAGTATGGCTACACCTTC. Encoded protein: CASSLVGGGEYGYTF.

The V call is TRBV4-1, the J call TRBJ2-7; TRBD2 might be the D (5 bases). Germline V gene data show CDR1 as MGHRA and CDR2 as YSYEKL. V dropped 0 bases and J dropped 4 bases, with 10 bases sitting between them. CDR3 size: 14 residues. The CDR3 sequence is CASSQEAGVYEQYF. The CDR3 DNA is TGCGCCAGCAGCCAAGAAGCCGGGGTGTACGAGCAGTACTTC.

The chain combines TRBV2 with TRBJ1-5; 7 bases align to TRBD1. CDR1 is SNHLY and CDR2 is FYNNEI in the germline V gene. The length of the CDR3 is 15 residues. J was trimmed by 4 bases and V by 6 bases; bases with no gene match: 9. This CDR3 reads CASRKDRMPNQPQHF. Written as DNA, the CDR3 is TGTGCCAGCAGGAAGGACAGGATGCCGAATCAGCCCCAGCATTTT. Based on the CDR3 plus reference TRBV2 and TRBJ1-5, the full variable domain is EPEVTQTPSHQVTQMGQEVILRCVPISNHLYFYWYRQILGQKVEFLVSFYNNEISEKSEIFDDQFSVERPDGSNFTLKIRSTKLEDSAMYFCASRKDRMPNQPQHFGDGTRLSIL.

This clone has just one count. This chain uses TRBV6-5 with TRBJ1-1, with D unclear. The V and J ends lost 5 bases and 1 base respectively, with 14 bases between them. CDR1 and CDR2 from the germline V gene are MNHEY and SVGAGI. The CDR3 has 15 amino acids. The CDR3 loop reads CASSPRQAGNTEAFF. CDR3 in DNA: TGTGCCAGCAGTCCGCGTCAGGCCGGGAACACTGAAGCTTTCTTT.

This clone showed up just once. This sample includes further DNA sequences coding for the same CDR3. The CDR3 reads CASSGQVNTEAFF. The CDR3 DNA is TGTGCCAGCAGTGGGCAGGTGAACACTGAAGCTTTCTTT. This rearrangement joins TRBV2 to TRBJ1-1, with unresolved D. CDR3 length: 13 residues. CDR1 and CDR2 from the germline V gene are SNHLY and FYNNEI. Trimming took off 4 bases at V and 0 bases at J, with 6 bases between the two ends.